This entry lists 6 T cell receptor beta chains sequenced from one sample in a study of blood T cell repertoires in COVID-19. Sequencing was performed with immunoSEQ multiplex PCR; in TCRdb, only in-frame clones are kept and a portion is missing. The sample carries 200,000 to 250,000 clones, about 85% recorded once. Source material: peripheral blood. The receptors come from a man younger than 35 with active or convalescent COVID-19.

V usage is TRBV6-5 and J usage is TRBJ1-2, with a possible D match to TRBD1 (6 bases). The CDR3 has 14 residues. From germline, CDR1 is MNHEY and CDR2 SVGAGI. The germline V and J ends were trimmed by 2 bases and 4 bases, with 11 bases remaining between them. CDR3 sequence reads: CASSYGDITYGYTF. CDR3 sequence (DNA): TGTGCCAGCAGTTACGGGGACATAACCTATGGCTACACCTTC.

The chain is built from TRBV27 and TRBJ2-7, with 8 bases matching TRBD1. The CDR3 runs 15 residues. V was pared by 3 bases and J by 1 base, with 5 bases of the junction left unmatched. The germline gives CDR1 MNHEY, CDR2 SMNVEV (reference sequence). CDR3 loop: CASSFVTGDSYEQYF. The CDR3 coding sequence is TGTGCCAGCAGTTTCGTGACAGGGGATTCCTACGAGCAGTACTTC.

J is TRBJ2-2 and V is TRBV5-1, with D perhaps matching TRBD2 (5 bases). The CDR3 runs 14 residues. Trimming took off 3 bases at V and 6 bases at J, with 12 bases between the two ends. CDR1 is SGHRS, CDR2 YFSETQ, per germline. The chain's CDR3 is CASSSRGSSGELFF. CDR3 bases: TGCGCCAGCAGCTCCCGCGGGTCGTCCGGGGAGCTGTTTTTT.

V usage is TRBV19 and J usage is TRBJ1-3; 7 bases are a match to TRBD1. V dropped 5 bases and J dropped 0; count of bases not matched to a gene: 7. CDR1 is LNHDA, CDR2 SQIVND, per germline (reference sequence). The CDR3 loop spans 16 amino acids. DNA of the CDR3: TGTGCCAGTAGTGTGGGACAGTTAACCTCTGGAAACACCATATATTTT. Protein product: CASSVGQLTSGNTIYF.

The CDR3: CASSLDPRQGGYTF. CDR3 DNA: TGTGCCAGCAGCTTAGATCCGCGGCAGGGTGGCTACACCTTC. The chain joins TRBV11-2 to TRBJ1-2; D possibly corresponds to TRBD1 (5 bases). CDR1 is SGHAT, CDR2 FQNNGV, per germline. The ends were cut back, 0 bases at V and 7 bases at J, with 12 bases in the middle. The CDR3 length is 14 residues.

The V and J genes are TRBV11-3 and TRBJ2-7, with D possibly matching TRBD2 (6 bases). V was trimmed by 7 bases and J by 1 base, leaving 20 bases between them. The CDR3 extends over 16 amino acids. Germline CDR1 is SGHNT and CDR2 is YENEEA. The CDR3 region has the DNA TGTGCCAGCATAATGAGTCCCGGGGGATATTCCTACGAGCAGTACTTC. Residues: CASIMSPGGYSYEQYF.